This T cell receptor (beta chain) derives from a study of blood T cell repertoires in COVID-19. Study details: COVID-19 samples from acute and convalescent phases originated in the United States, Italy and Spain. The analysed material was cDNA or gDNA that came from T cells, B-cell-depleted T cells, or PBMCs.

As processed by the authors: Reference gene primer amplification gave nucleated cell count estimates. The table came from immunoSEQ multiplex PCR; TCRdb's copy has only in-frame clones and leaves some out. For V, J and clone size, that table is used; D and trimming come from the DNA. The sample gives around 140,000 clones, approximately 80% of which show up once; about 5.1% is in the top ten. CDR3 length equals 15 residues. The germline V and J ends were trimmed by 4 bases and 10 bases, with 20 bases remaining between them. Germline CDR1 reads SGHTA; CDR2 reads FQGNSA. Source material: peripheral blood. The sequence was obtained from a human donor in a cohort sampled during active COVID-19. J is TRBJ2-1 and V is TRBV7-2, with D possibly being TRBD2 (7 bases). CDR3 nucleotide sequence: TGTGCCAGCAGCTCCACGGAGGGGGGGGGTAGGGAGCAGTTCTTC. It yields the protein CASSSTEGGGREQFF.